The source of this T cell receptor (beta chain) is a study of blood T cells in healthy people across ages. CDR3 length: 16 amino acids. Germline lookup yields CDR1 SGHTA and CDR2 FQGNSA. V dropped 1 base and J dropped 1 base, with 8 bases sitting between them. This clonotype was recorded at least ten times. Alongside a J-beta primer mix, a sample-barcoded 5' primer served in a second PCR lasting roughly 7 to 12 cycles. One entry per CDR3 protein, called by TCRdb with MiXCR from the 5' RACE reads. The sample lists approximately 800,000 distinct CDR3 sequences; 58% were seen once. The material sequenced was blood. The chain couples TRBV7-2 to TRBJ2-6; the D gene is possibly TRBD2 (5 bases). This clonotype originated in a man aged 25-40 years in good health. As DNA, the CDR3 is TGTGCCAGCAGCTTAGGAGGGAAATCTGGGGCCAACGTCCTGACTTTC. It translates to CASSLGGKSGANVLTF.